Below, one T cell receptor beta chain is given with its context. Antigen: not known. Measured with immunoSEQ multiplex PCR; TCRdb has only the in-frame clones, and not every one. The sample consists of fewer than 95,000 clones, 89% of them appearing once. The data were obtained in a study of T cell responses to AZD1222 COVID-19 vaccine. Broader study findings: Spike-specific TCR breadth and depth went up after people got two AZD1222 doses.

Germline lookup yields CDR1 MNHEY and CDR2 SVGAGI. J gave up 2 bases and V 8 bases, and 4 bases lay outside the gene matches. The CDR3 runs 14 residues. The source of this sequence is an adult who received the AZD1222 COVID-19 vaccine. The J gene is TRBJ2-1, the V gene TRBV6-5; 9 nucleotides align to TRBD2. Sequences were derived from peripheral blood, sampled 28 days after the second AZD1222 dose. The CDR3 DNA is TGTGCCAGCCTGGCTAGCGGGGCCTACAATGAGCAGTTCTTC. It yields the protein CASLASGAYNEQFF.